A single sample is the source of the 5 T cell receptor beta chains below, sequenced in a study of radiation and T cells in renal cell carcinoma. Only in-frame clones appear in the TCRdb table, and some are missing; sequencing was by immunoSEQ multiplex PCR. The sample consists of about 90,000 clones, around 81% of them appearing once. Time point indicated: blood 4 weeks post-SBRT, at nephrectomy. Documented treatment: 15 Gy SBRT to primary tumor, nephrectomy 4 weeks later. The sample consisted of blood, taken from a patient whose treatment included radiotherapy and nephrectomy. These receptors were collected from a man in his fifties or sixties with renal cell carcinoma.

J is TRBJ2-1 and V is TRBV7-8; D assignment may be TRBD1 or TRBD2 (5 bases each). The CDR3 is 15 residues long. Looked up from germline, CDR1 is SGHVS and CDR2 is FQNEAQ. Trimming pared 1 base from V and 2 bases from J, leaving 9 bases between. The DNA for the CDR3 is TGTGCCAGCAGCTTAGGAGGGGAACCCTACAATGAGCAGTTCTTC. Translation: CASSLGGEPYNEQFF.

V gene TRBV25-1 combines with J gene TRBJ2-1; D remains ambiguous. In germline, CDR1 is MGHDK, CDR2 SYGVNS. The CDR3 loop spans 12 amino acids. Trimming shortened V by 5 bases and J by 4 bases, and 6 bases separated the two germline ends. The CDR3: CASSKQYNEQFF. The CDR3 DNA reads TGTGCCAGCAGTAAACAGTACAATGAGCAGTTCTTC.

The chain carries TRBV6-5 and TRBJ2-7; D is uncertain. The CDR3 length is 14 residues. Trimming removed 10 bases from V and 7 bases from J, with 23 bases in between. Germline V gene lookup returns CDR1 MNHEY and CDR2 SVGAGI. CDR3: CANRSGIFHLEQYF. The CDR3 region has the DNA TGTGCCAACCGATCGGGCATCTTCCATTTAGAGCAGTACTTC.

The CDR3 DNA reads as TGTGCCAGCAGTTACCCAGGGGACTCCTACGAGCAGTACTTC. Its protein product is CASSYPGDSYEQYF. V gene TRBV6-6 combines with J gene TRBJ2-7; a weak D match, TRBD1 (6 bases). The germline V and J ends were trimmed by 2 bases and 0 bases, with 8 bases remaining between them. The CDR3 covers 14 residues. CDR1 and CDR2 (germline): MNHNY, SVGAGI (reference sequence).

V usage is TRBV10-1 and J usage is TRBJ2-1, with TRBD2 identical over 10 bases. The CDR3 has 15 residues. Trimming removed 5 bases from V and 2 bases from J; junction bases left unmatched: 3. Germline V lookup: CDR1 WNHNN, CDR2 SYGVQD (reference sequence). For the CDR3, the DNA is TGCGCCAGCAGTTCTAGCGGGAGTGCCTACAATGAGCAGTTCTTC. It codes for CASSSSGSAYNEQFF.